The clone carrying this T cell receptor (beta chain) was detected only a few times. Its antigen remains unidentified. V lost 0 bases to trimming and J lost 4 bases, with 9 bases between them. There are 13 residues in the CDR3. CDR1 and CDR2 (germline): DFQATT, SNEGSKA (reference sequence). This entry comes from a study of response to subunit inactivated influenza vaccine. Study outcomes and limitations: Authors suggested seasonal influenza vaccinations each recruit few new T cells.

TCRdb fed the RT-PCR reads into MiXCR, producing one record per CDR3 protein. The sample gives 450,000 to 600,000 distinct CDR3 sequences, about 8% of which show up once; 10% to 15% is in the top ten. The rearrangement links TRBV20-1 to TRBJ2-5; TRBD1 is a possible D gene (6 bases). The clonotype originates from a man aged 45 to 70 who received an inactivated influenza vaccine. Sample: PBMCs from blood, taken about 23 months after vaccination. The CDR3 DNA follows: TGCAGTGCTAGAGAAACAGGGACAGAGACCCAGTACTTC. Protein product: CSARETGTETQYF.